This TCR beta chain was found in a study of blood T cell repertoires in COVID-19. Study context: The United States, Italy and Spain supplied acute and convalescent COVID-19 samples. PBMCs, B-cell-depleted T cells, or T cells provided the cDNA or gDNA that made up the material.

Trimming pared 1 base from V and 4 bases from J, leaving 13 bases between. The CDR3 spans 15 residues. Germline V gives CDR1 SGHTA, CDR2 FQGNSA. Per the study methods: By means of reference gene primer amplification, nucleated cell counts were estimated. The repertoire was sequenced with immunoSEQ multiplex PCR; TCRdb's copy has only in-frame clones and lacks some. V and J calls and clone size are copied from that table; D and trimming were computed from the DNA. Among fewer than 100,000 clones listed, roughly 85% were seen once. Sequencing was performed on peripheral blood. This receptor was obtained from a man over 45 with COVID-19, enrolled during active disease. The chain is built from TRBV7-2 and TRBJ2-5; a weak D match, TRBD1 (5 bases). The CDR3: CASSLESRVSETQYF. CDR3 in DNA: TGTGCCAGCAGCTTAGAAAGCAGGGTCTCAGAGACCCAGTACTTC. The full variable domain, completed using reference TRBV7-2 and TRBJ2-5, is GAGVSQSPSNKVTEKGKDVELRCDPISGHTALYWYRQSLGQGLEFLIYFQGNSAPDKSGLPSDRFSAERTGGSVSTLTIQRTQQEDSAVYLCASSLESRVSETQYFGPGTRLLVL.